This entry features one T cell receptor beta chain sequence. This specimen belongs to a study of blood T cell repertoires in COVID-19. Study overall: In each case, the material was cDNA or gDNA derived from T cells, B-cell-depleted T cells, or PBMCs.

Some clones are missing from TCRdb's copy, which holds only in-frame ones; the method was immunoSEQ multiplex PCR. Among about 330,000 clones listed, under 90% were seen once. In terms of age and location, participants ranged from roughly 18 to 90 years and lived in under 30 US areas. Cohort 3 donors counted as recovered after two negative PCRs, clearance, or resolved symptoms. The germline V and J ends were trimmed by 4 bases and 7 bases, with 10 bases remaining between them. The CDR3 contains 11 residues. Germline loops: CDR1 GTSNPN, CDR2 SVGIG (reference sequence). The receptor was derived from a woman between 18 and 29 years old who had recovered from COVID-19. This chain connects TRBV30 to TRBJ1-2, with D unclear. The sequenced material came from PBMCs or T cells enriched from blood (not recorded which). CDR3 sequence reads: CAWMVGGGYTF. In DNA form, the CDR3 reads TGTGCCTGGATGGTAGGAGGTGGCTACACCTTC. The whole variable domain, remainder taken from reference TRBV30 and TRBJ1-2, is SQTIHQWPATLVQPVGSPLSLECTVEGTSNPNLYWYRQAAGRGLQLLFYSVGIGQISSEVPQNLSASRPQDRQFILSSKKLLLSDSGFYLCAWMVGGGYTFGSGTRLTVV.